This T cell receptor beta chain was recovered during a study of T cells in Graves' hyperthyroidism and ophthalmopathy. Trimming at V came to 4 bases and at J to 1 base, leaving 6 bases not matched to a gene. Per the germline V gene, CDR1 is SNHLY and CDR2 is FYNNEI. The CDR3 contains 17 residues. Many counts were recorded for this clonotype. The antigen remains undetermined. An absence of ophthalmopathy progression within 18 months meant stable Graves' hyperthyroidism. Orbital computed tomography and thyroid ultrasound, together with serum TRAb and thyroxine and clinical symptoms, were used for diagnoses. Broader study findings: In blood, most of the thyroid clonotypes expanded above 0.001 were also present.

Authors of the study amplified TCR beta CDR3 regions from RNA transcripts. The HTBI primer set drove a first-round RT-PCR of the TCR CDR3. TCRdb used MiXCR to reprocess the multiplex PCR reads, holding one entry per CDR3 protein. Among hundreds of thousands of distinct CDR3 sequences, about 13% were seen once, and the ten largest hold around 9.2%. The sequencing input was blood. V is TRBV2 and J is TRBJ2-3; 12 bases map to TRBD2. The source is a woman aged 18-35 years with Graves' hyperthyroidism. CDR3 loop: CASSGLAGGSGTDTQYF. In DNA, the CDR3 is TGTGCCAGCAGTGGGCTAGCGGGGGGGTCTGGCACAGATACGCAGTATTTT.